This T cell receptor (beta chain) was found in a study of T cells after yellow fever vaccination. Study findings and constraints: Within FACS-sorted repertoires, abundant clonotypes contaminating from the bulk population could be present. Post-booster reappearance was seen for most primary-vaccination clones (roughly 97% CD4, roughly 88% CD8). It was a weaker secondary response, yet one that peaked faster, at day 5 versus 15.

This clonotype was observed a few times. Antigen unknown. The CDR3 length is 16 residues. V lost 5 bases and J lost 3; bases outside the gene matches: 8. Germline V gene lookup returns CDR1 MNHNS and CDR2 SASEGT. Template switching by 5'RACE produced TCR cDNA, adding a universal primer site and UMIs. A single record per CDR3 protein comes from TCRdb applying MiXCR to the 5' RACE reads. The profile shows some 600,000 distinct CDR3 sequences, less than 20% of them singletons. The chain uses TRBV6-1 and TRBJ2-3, with 10 bases lining up with TRBD1. The material sequenced was PBMCs, taken 5 days after the first yellow fever vaccination. This receptor was identified in a man between 18 and 29 years old who received the YFV17D yellow fever vaccine. CDR3 sequence: CASSPWRQGATDTQYF. CDR3 nucleotide sequence: TGTGCCAGCAGTCCCTGGCGACAGGGGGCTACAGATACGCAGTATTTT.